This T cell receptor (beta chain) was documented in a study of CD8 T cells in Susac syndrome. Purification of the CD8+ and CD4+ T cells relied on negative isolation, and TEMRA cells underwent FACS enrichment. The trim removed 3 bases at V and 3 bases at J, leaving 4 bases unmatched. This CDR3 comprises 15 residues. Germline loops: CDR1 MNHNS, CDR2 SASEGT. RNA totalling roughly 0.5 to 1 ug underwent reverse transcription with random hexamers. Amplification of the TCR beta CDR3 was carried out by immunoSEQ multiplex PCR, which spanned a total of 54 Vbeta and 13 Jbeta segments. Using its own MiXCR run on the immunoSEQ multiplex PCR reads, TCRdb lists one record per CDR3 protein. The data contain about 130,000 distinct CDR3 sequences, more than 90% of them singletons.

The chain combines TRBV6-1 with TRBJ2-3; 9 bases match TRBD2. The clonotype originates from a human donor with Susac syndrome. Sequencing used CD8+ T cells from PBMCs. This chain's CDR3 is CASSDFSGGTDTQYF. In DNA, the CDR3 is TGTGCCAGCAGTGACTTTAGCGGGGGAACAGATACGCAGTATTTT.